The 5 T cell receptor beta chains listed next were all sequenced from one sample in a study of CD4 T cells in relation to SARS-CoV-2 and coronaviruses. Unexposed donor CD4+ T cells date from about 2010-2019, before the COVID-19 pandemic. The cells were cultured for about 10 days before CD4+ T cells were isolated. Assay: immunoSEQ multiplex PCR; the TCRdb copy retains only in-frame clones and omits some. There are 25,000 to 35,000 clones in the sample; about 80% occur only once, and roughly 14% lies in the top ten. No antigen is known for these receptors. Sequencing was performed on CD4+ T cells from PBMCs, cultured in vitro. These receptors were obtained from a human donor in good health.

V usage is TRBV7-9 and J usage is TRBJ2-7; D uncertain. Germline lookup yields CDR1 SEHNR and CDR2 FQNEAQ (reference sequence). This CDR3 contains 14 residues. V shed 2 bases and J shed 0 bases, with 8 bases lying between them. This CDR3 reads CASSLQQSSYEQYF. As DNA, the CDR3 is TGTGCCAGCAGCTTACAACAGAGCTCCTACGAGCAGTACTTC.

The chain is built from TRBV6-5 and TRBJ2-3; D might be TRBD2 (6 bases). This CDR3 comprises 16 residues. V lost 0 bases, J lost 0 bases, and 10 bases lay in between. CDR1 MNHEY and CDR2 SVGAGI come from the germline V gene. The CDR3 region has the DNA TGTGCCAGCAGTTACTCGGGGAGGCTAAGCACAGATACGCAGTATTTT. This gives the protein CASSYSGRLSTDTQYF.

V gene TRBV5-1 combines with J gene TRBJ1-2; the D is unclear. CDR1 and CDR2 from the germline V gene are SGHRS and YFSETQ. The CDR3 runs 15 residues. V was shortened by 0 bases and J by 6 bases, with 15 bases between the two germline ends. CDR3 DNA sequence: TGCGCCAGCAGCTTGGAGGACCGATTTACCGATGGCTACACCTTC. Amino acids: CASSLEDRFTDGYTF.

This clone was seen a single time. The chain links TRBV5-1 to TRBJ2-1; perhaps TRBD2 as D (7 bases). V dropped 3 bases and J dropped 7 bases, with 17 bases sitting between them. The CDR3 totals 15 residues. CDR1 and CDR2 from the germline V gene are SGHRS and YFSETQ. CDR3 loop: CASSSASAGANEQFF. Written as DNA, the CDR3 is TGCGCCAGCAGCTCAGCCTCCGCGGGGGCAAATGAGCAGTTCTTC.

This clone showed up just a few times. The V gene is TRBV11-2, the J gene TRBJ1-2; D is uncertain. The V end lost 1 base, the J end lost 8 bases, and 8 bases lay between the germline ends. This CDR3 region has 12 residues. Per the germline V gene, CDR1 is SGHAT and CDR2 is FQNNGV. CDR3 DNA: TGTGCCAGCAGCTTAGTGGGTTACGGCTACACCTTC. It is translated as CASSLVGYGYTF.